This T cell receptor (beta chain) appears in the sequencing data of a study of T cell responses to AZD1222 COVID-19 vaccine. Whole-study results and caveats: Elevations in Spike-specific TCR breadth and depth followed administration of two AZD1222 doses.

This CDR3 has 15 residues. V gave up 4 bases and J gave up 0 bases; unmatched junction bases: 4. Germline assignment: CDR1 SNHLY and CDR2 FYNNEI. Method: immunoSEQ multiplex PCR; TCRdb's copy keeps in-frame clones and lacks some. The repertoire holds 91,000 or so clones, 92% seen once, with 3.1% in the top ten. For this clone: Its antigen is undetermined.

This receptor was taken from an adult who received the AZD1222 COVID-19 vaccine. The specimen was peripheral blood, collected 28 days after the second AZD1222 dose. The chain uses TRBV2 and TRBJ2-7; TRBD1 matches at 9 bases. The CDR3 DNA follows: TGTGCCAGCAGTGGGACAGGGGAAAGCTCCTACGAGCAGTACTTC. Protein: CASSGTGESSYEQYF.